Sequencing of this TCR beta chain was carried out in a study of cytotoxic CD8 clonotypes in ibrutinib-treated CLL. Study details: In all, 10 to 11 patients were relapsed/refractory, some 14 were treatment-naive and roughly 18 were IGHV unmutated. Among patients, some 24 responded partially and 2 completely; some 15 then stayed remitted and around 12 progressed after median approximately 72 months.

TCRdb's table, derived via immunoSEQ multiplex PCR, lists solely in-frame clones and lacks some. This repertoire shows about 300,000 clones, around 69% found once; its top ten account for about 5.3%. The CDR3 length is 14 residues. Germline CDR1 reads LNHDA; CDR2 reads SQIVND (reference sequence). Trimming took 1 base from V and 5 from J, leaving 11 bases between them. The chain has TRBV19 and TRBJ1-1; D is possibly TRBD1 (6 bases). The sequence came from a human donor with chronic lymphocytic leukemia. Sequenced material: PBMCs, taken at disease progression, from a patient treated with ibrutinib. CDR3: CASSIGGQRTEAFF. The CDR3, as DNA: TGTGCCAGTAGTATAGGGGGACAAAGGACTGAAGCTTTCTTT.